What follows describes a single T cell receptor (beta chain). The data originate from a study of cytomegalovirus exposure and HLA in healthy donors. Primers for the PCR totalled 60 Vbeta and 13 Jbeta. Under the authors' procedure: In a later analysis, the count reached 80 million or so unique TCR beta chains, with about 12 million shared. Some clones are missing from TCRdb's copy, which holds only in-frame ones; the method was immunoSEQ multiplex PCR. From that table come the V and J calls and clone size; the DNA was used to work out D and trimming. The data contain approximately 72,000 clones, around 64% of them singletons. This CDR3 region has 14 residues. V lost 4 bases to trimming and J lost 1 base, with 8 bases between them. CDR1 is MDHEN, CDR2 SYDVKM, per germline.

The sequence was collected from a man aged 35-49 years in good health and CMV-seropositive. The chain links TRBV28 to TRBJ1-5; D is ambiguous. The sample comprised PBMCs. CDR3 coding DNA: TGTGCCAGCAGTTACCCGGGGAGCAATCAGCCCCAGCATTTT. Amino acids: CASSYPGSNQPQHF.